A selection of T cell receptor beta chains follows, all from one sample in a study of blood T cell repertoires in COVID-19. Data came from immunoSEQ multiplex PCR; TCRdb stores just in-frame clones and leaves some out. The repertoire consists of over 350,000 clones, with 86% occurring once and the leading ten covering 1.4%. Input material: peripheral blood. Source of these receptors: a woman aged 25-40 years with active or convalescent COVID-19. Both conserved end residues are part of each CDR3. D genes are given only for firm matches. Expanded clones are given a class, and other clones once, few, many or no size at all.

- TRBD1 TRBJ1-5 TRBV19 CASSIRDRKDSNQPQHF TGTGCCAGTAGTATAAGGGACAGGAAGGATAGCAATCAGCCCCAGCATTTT
- - TRBJ1-1 TRBV11-2 CASSLVLGPGSDTEAFF TGTGCCAGCAGCTTAGTACTCGGTCCAGGGTCTGACACTGAAGCTTTCTTT
- TRBD1 TRBJ2-7 TRBV6-2/TRBV6-3 CASSYFLTGGFRYYEQYF TGTGCCAGCAGTTACTTTCTCACAGGGGGCTTCCGGTACTACGAGCAGTACTTC
- - TRBJ1-5 TRBV27 CASSSRGGGAIFQPQHF TGTGCCAGCAGTTCACGGGGCGGGGGTGCGATATTTCAGCCCCAGCATTTT
- - TRBJ1-2 TRBV6-5 CASSVGEKNGYTF TGTGCCAGCAGCGTCGGGGAGAAAAATGGCTACACCTTC
- TRBD1 TRBJ1-2 TRBV19 CASTPQGAGYGYTF TGTGCCAGTACCCCCCAGGGGGCAGGGTATGGCTACACCTTC
few - TRBJ1-1 TRBV2 CASTYSFLNTEAFF TGTGCCAGCACTTACAGCTTCCTGAACACTGAAGCTTTCTTT
few - TRBJ1-1 TRBV3-1/TRBV3-2 CASSHLRGFTEAFF TGTGCCAGCAGCCATCTTCGGGGGTTTACTGAAGCTTTCTTT
- - TRBJ1-1 TRBV15 CATSRSQGKVETEAFF TGTGCCACCAGTCGGAGTCAGGGGAAGGTGGAGACTGAAGCTTTCTTT
- - TRBJ1-2 TRBV14 CASSQGEERNYGYTF TGTGCCAGCAGCCAAGGCGAAGAGCGTAACTATGGCTACACCTTC
- TRBD2 TRBJ2-1 TRBV7-9 CASSLASGAPYNEQFF TGTGCCAGCAGCCTGGCTAGCGGGGCCCCCTACAATGAGCAGTTCTTC
- TRBD1 TRBJ1-2 TRBV5-1 CASSLEVGRGPGGYTF TGCGCCAGCAGCTTGGAAGTCGGCAGGGGGCCGGGAGGCTACACCTTC
- TRBD2 TRBJ2-2 TRBV27 CASSLSSSGIHTGELFF TGTGCCAGCAGTTTATCGTCTAGCGGGATCCACACCGGGGAGCTGTTTTTT
- - TRBJ2-3 TRBV10-3 CATRQTSTDTQYF TGTGCCACCCGACAGACCAGCACAGATACGCAGTATTTT